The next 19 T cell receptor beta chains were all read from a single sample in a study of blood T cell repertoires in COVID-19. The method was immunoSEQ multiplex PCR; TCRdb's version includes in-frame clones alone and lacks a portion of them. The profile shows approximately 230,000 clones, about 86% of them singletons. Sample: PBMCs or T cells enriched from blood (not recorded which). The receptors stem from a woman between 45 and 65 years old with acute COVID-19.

Written as DNA, the CDR3 is TGTGCCAGCAGTTTCCGATCACTAGCCTACGAGCAGTACTTC. Translating it yields CASSFRSLAYEQYF. The chain couples TRBV28 to TRBJ2-7; D is perhaps TRBD2 (5 bases). The CDR3 spans 14 residues. With 3 bases removed from V and 2 bases from J, the gap between germline ends came to 11 bases. Germline assignment: CDR1 MDHEN and CDR2 SYDVKM.

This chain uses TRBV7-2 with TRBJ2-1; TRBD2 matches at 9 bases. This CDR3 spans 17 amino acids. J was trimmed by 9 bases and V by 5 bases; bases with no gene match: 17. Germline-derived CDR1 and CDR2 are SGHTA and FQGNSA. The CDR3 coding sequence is TGTGCCAGCAGCCTCCAGCCTACTAGCGGGCGTTCCGGTGAGCAGTTCTTC. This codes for CASSLQPTSGRSGEQFF.

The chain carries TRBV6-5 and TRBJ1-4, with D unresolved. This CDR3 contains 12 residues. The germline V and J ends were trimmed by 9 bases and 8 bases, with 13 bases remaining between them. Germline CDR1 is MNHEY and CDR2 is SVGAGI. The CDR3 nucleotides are TGTGCCAGTTGGAATGGAGAGGAAAAACTGTTTTTT. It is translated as CASWNGEEKLFF.

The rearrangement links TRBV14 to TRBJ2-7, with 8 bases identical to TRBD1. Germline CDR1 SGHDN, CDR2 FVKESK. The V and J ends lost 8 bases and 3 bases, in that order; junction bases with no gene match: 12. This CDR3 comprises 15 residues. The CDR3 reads CASSLRGRELYEQYF. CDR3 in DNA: TGTGCCAGCTCACTCAGGGGGCGCGAACTCTACGAGCAGTACTTC.

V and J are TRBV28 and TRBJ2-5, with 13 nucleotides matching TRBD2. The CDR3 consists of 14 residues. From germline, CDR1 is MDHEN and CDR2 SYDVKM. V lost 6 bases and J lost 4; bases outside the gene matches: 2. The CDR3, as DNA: TGTGCCAGCAGGACTAGCGGGAGGCCAGAGACCCAGTACTTC. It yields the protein CASRTSGRPETQYF.

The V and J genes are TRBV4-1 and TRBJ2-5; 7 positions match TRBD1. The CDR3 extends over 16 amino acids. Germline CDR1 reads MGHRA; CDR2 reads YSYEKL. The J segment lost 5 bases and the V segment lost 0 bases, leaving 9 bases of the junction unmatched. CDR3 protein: CASSQDGPGQAETQYF. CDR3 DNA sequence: TGCGCCAGCAGCCAAGATGGCCCTGGACAGGCGGAGACCCAGTACTTC.

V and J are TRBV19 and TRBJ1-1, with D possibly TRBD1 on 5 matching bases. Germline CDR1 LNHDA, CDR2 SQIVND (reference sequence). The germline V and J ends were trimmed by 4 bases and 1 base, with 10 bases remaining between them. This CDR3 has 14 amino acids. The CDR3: CASSRRRGNTEAFF. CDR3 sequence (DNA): TGTGCCAGTAGTAGGCGGAGGGGGAACACTGAAGCTTTCTTT.

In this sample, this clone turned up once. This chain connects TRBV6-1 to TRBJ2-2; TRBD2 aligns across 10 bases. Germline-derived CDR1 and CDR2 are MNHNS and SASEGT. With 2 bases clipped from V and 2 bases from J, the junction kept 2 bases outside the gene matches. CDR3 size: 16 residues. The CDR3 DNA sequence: TGTGCCAGCAGTGAAAGGACTAGCGGAAACACCGGGGAGCTGTTTTTT. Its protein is CASSERTSGNTGELFF.

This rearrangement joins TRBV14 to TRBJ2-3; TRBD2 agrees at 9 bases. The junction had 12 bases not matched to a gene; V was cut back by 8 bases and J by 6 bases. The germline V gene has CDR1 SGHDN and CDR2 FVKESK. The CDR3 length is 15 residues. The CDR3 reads CASGRGSGSSDTQYF. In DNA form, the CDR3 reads TGTGCCAGCGGCAGGGGTAGCGGGAGTTCCGATACGCAGTATTTT.

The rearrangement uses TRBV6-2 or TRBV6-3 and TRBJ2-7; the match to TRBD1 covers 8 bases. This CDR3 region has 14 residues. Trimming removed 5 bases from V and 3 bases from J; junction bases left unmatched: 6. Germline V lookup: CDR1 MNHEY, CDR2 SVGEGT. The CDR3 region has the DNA TGTGCCAGCAGTAACGCCGGACAGGGCTACGAGCAGTACTTC. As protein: CASSNAGQGYEQYF.

CDR3 nucleotide sequence: TGCGCCAGCACGAGCAACAGACCTAGCACAGATACGCAGTATTTT. It yields the protein CASTSNRPSTDTQYF. V gene TRBV5-1 combines with J gene TRBJ2-3; D is unresolved. The germline V gene has CDR1 SGHRS and CDR2 YFSETQ. Trimming took off 6 bases at V and 0 bases at J, with 14 bases between the two ends. The CDR3 contains 15 residues.

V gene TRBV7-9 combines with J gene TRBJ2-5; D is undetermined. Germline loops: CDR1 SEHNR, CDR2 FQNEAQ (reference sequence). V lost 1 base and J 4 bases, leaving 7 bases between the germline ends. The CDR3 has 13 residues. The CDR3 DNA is TGTGCCAGCAGCTTAGATCCCGGAGAGACCCAGTACTTC. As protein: CASSLDPGETQYF. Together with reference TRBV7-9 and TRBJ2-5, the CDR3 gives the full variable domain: DTGVSQNPRHKITKRGQNVTFRCDPISEHNRLYWYRQTLGQGPEFLTYFQNEAQLEKSRLLSDRFSAERPKGSFSTLEIQRTEQGDSAMYLCASSLDPGETQYFGPGTRLLVL.

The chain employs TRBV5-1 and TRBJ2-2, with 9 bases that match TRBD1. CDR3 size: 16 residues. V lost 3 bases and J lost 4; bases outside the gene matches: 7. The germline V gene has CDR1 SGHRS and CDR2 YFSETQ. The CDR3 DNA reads TGCGCCAGCAGCTCGAGACAGGGGGGAAGCACCGGGGAGCTGTTTTTT. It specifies CASSSRQGGSTGELFF.

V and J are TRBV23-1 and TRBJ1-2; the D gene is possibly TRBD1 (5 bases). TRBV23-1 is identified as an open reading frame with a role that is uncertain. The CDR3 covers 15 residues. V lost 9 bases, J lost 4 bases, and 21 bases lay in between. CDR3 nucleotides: TGCGCCAGTCCCGCCTGGGGCAGGAGCTCCTATGGCTACACCTTC. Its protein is CASPAWGRSSYGYTF.

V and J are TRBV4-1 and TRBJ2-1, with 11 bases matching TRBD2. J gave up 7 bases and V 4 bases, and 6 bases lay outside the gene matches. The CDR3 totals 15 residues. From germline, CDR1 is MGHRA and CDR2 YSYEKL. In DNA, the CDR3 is TGCGCCAGCAGCCTCGCGGGACTAGCGGCTAATGAGCAGTTCTTC. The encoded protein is CASSLAGLAANEQFF.

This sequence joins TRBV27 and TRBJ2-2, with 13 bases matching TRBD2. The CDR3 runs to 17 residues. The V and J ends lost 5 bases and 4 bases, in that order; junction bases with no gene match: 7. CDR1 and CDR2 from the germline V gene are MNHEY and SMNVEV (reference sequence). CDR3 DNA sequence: TGTGCCAGCAGTCCATGGACTAGCGGGAGATCCACCGGGGAGCTGTTTTTT. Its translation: CASSPWTSGRSTGELFF.

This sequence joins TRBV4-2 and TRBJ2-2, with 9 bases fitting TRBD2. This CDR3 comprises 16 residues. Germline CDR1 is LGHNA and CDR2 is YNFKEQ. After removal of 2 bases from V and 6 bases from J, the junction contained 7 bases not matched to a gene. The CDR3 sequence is CASSQLPGLAAGELFF. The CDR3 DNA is TGTGCCAGCAGCCAATTACCGGGACTAGCCGCCGGGGAGCTGTTTTTT.

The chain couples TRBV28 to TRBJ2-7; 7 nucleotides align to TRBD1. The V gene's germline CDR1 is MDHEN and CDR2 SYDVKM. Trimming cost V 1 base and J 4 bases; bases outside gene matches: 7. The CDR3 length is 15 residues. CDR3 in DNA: TGTGCCAGCAGTTTATACTCAGGGGGTCTATACGAGCAGTACTTC. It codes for CASSLYSGGLYEQYF.

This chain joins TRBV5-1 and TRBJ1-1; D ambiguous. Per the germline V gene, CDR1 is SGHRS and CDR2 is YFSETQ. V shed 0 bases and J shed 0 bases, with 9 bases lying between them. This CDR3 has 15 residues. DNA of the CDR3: TGCGCCAGCAGCTTGGTTGGGCCCTTGAACACTGAAGCTTTCTTT. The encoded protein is CASSLVGPLNTEAFF.